This TCR beta chain is drawn from a study of T cells in women clearing cervical HPV infection. Study-level background: Case blood was drawn a median about 150 days after lesion detection.

Genomic DNA, averaging about 1,100 ng per sample, yielded TCR beta CDR3 via immunoSEQ. This table comes from immunoSEQ multiplex PCR, and its TCRdb copy is limited to in-frame clones, with some not included. Its listing shows 30,000 to 40,000 clones. As concerns this clone: Its antigen is currently unknown. The observed sequence ends 3 residues before the CDR3 terminus, with the missing tail filled in from the germline J gene.

Study findings and constraints: Each sample's T-cell count was unknown, possibly confounding richness. TRBV6-7 abundance was lower in cases than controls (roughly 0.11% versus 0.16%).

Trimming removed 1 base from V and 4 bases from J, with 13 bases in between. The germline V gene has CDR1 KGHSH and CDR2 LQKENI. The CDR3 is made up of 15 amino acids. V gene TRBV18 combines with J gene TRBJ2-5, with D possibly being TRBD2 (5 bases). The source is a woman aged 18 to 75 with a cervical HPV16 infection that either progressed to CIN3+ or cleared (not recorded which). Sequencing was performed on blood buffy coat. The CDR3 protein is CASSPQPSRLETQYF. The CDR3 DNA, read in part, is TGTGCCAGCTCACCACAACCTAGCCGGTTAGAGACC. Supplemented by reference TRBV18 and TRBJ2-5, the full variable domain reads NAGVMQNPRHLVRRRGQEARLRCSPMKGHSHVYWYRQLPEEGLKFMVYLQKENIIDESGMPKERFSAEFPKEGPSILRIQQVVRGDSAAYFCASSPQPSRLETQYFGPGTRLLVL.